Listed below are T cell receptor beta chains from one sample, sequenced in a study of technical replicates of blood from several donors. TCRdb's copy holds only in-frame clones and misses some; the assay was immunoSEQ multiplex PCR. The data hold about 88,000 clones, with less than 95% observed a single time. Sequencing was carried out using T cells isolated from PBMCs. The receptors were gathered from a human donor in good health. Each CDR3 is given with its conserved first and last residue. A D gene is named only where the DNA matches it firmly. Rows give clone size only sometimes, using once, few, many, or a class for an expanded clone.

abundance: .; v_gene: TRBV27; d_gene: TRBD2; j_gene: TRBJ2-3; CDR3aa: CASSFSGTSFTDTQYF; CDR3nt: TGTGCCAGCAGTTTTTCCGGGACTAGTTTCACAGATACGCAGTATTTT
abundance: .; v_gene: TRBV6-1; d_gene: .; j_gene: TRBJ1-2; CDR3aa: CASSEWNRDLTYGYTF; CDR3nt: TGTGCCAGCAGTGAGTGGAACAGGGATCTTACCTATGGCTACACCTTC
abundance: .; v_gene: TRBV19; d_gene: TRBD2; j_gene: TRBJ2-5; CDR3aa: CASSIRGRASETQYF; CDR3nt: TGTGCCAGTAGTATCCGTGGGAGGGCCTCAGAGACCCAGTACTTC
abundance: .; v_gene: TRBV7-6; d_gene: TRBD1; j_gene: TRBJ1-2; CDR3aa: CASSLARTGASGYTF; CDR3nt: TGTGCCAGCAGCTTAGCCCGGACAGGGGCCAGTGGCTACACCTTC
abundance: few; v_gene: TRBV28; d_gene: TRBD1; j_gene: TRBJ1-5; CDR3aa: CASSFNLPGQGAFGQPQHF; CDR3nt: TGTGCCAGCAGTTTCAATTTACCGGGACAGGGGGCGTTCGGGCAGCCCCAGCATTTT
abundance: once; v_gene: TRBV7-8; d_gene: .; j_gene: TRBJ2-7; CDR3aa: CASSFRQGGFPTLNEQYF; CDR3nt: TGTGCCAGCAGCTTTCGGCAGGGAGGTTTTCCCACACTAAACGAGCAGTACTTC
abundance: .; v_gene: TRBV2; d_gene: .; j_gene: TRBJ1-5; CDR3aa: CASSESLNGQPQHF; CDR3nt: TGTGCCAGCAGTGAAAGCTTAAATGGTCAGCCCCAGCATTTT
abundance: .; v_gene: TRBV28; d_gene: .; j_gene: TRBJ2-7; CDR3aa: CASSPTGYYEQYF; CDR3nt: TGTGCCAGCAGTCCCACAGGGTACTACGAGCAGTACTTC
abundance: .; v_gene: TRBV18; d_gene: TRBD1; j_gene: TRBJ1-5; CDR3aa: CASSLGQVNQPQHF; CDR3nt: TGTGCCAGCTCCCTAGGACAGGTTAATCAGCCCCAGCATTTT
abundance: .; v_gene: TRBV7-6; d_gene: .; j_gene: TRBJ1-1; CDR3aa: CASSLEGQAEAFF; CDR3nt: TGTGCCAGCAGCTTAGAGGGACAAGCTGAAGCTTTCTTT
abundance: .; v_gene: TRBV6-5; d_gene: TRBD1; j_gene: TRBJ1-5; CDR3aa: CASSSTGDGSQPQHF; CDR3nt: TGTGCCAGCAGCTCAACAGGGGACGGAAGTCAGCCCCAGCATTTT
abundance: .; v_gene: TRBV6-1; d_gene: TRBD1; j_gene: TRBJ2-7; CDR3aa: CASSEEGDSFYEQYF; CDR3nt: TGTGCCAGCAGTGAAGAAGGGGACAGTTTCTACGAGCAGTACTTC
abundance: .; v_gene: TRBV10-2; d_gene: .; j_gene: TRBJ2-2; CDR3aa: CASSAANTGELFF; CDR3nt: TGCGCCAGCAGTGCCGCGAACACCGGGGAGCTGTTTTTT
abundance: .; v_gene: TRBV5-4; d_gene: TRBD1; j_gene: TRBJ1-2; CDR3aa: CASSLVRLGGYYGYTF; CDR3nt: TGTGCCAGCAGCTTGGTTCGGTTAGGGGGCTACTATGGCTACACCTTC
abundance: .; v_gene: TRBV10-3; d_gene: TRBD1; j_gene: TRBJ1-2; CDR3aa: CATRDRGRGYGYTF; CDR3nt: TGTGCCACCCGGGACAGGGGGCGCGGCTATGGCTACACCTTC
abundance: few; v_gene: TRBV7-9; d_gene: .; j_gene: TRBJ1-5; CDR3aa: CASSWAENQPQHF; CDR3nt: TGTGCCAGCAGCTGGGCAGAAAATCAGCCCCAGCATTTT
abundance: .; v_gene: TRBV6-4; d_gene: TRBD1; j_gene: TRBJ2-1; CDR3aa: CASGTGARSYSEQFF; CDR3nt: TGTGCCAGCGGGACAGGGGCCAGAAGTTATAGTGAGCAGTTCTTC
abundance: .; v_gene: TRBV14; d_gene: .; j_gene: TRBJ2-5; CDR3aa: CASSQDPGETQYF; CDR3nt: TGTGCCAGCAGCCAAGACCCTGGCGAGACCCAGTACTTC
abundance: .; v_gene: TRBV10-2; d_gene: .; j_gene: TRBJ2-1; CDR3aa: CASSRTNYNEQFF; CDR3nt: TGCGCCAGCAGTAGGACAAACTACAATGAGCAGTTCTTC
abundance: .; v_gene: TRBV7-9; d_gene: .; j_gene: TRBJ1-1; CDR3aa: CASSPIFSGAEAFF; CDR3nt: TGTGCCAGCAGCCCCATCTTTAGCGGGGCTGAAGCTTTCTTT
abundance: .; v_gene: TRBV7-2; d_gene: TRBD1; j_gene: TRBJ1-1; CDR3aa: CASSRTAGGTEAFF; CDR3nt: TGTGCCAGCAGCCGTACAGCAGGGGGCACTGAAGCTTTCTTT
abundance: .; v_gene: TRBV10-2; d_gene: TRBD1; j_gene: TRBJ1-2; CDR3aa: CASSDNRGRGGYTF; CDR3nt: TGCGCCAGCAGTGATAACAGGGGCCGCGGGGGCTACACCTTC
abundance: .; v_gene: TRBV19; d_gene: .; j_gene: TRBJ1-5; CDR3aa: CASSMSGSNQPQHF; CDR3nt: TGTGCCAGTAGTATGAGCGGCAGCAATCAGCCCCAGCATTTT
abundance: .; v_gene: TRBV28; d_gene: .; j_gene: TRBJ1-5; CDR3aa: CASSQWGGTQPQHF; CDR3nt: TGTGCCAGCAGCCAATGGGGGGGAACCCAGCCCCAGCATTTT
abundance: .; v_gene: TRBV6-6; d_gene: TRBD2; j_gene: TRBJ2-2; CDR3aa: CASTKGLSTGELFF; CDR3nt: TGTGCCAGCACCAAGGGACTATCAACCGGGGAGCTGTTTTTT
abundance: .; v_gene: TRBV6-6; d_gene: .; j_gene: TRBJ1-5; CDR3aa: CASSYSSGSNQPQHF; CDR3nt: TGTGCCAGCAGTTACTCGTCAGGGAGCAATCAGCCCCAGCATTTT
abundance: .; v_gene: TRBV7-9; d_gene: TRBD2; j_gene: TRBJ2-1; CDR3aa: CASSARTGTTFLEQFF; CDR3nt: TGTGCCAGCAGCGCACGCACCGGGACTACTTTTCTGGAGCAGTTCTTC
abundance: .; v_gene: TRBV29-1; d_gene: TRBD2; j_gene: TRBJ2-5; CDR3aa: CSVDGGSRTSGSGETQYF; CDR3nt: TGCAGCGTTGACGGCGGGTCTAGGACTAGCGGGAGCGGAGAGACCCAGTACTTC
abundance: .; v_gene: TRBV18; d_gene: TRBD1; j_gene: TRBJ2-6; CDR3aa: CASSPGTASGANVLTF; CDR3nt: TGTGCCAGCTCACCCGGGACAGCCTCTGGGGCCAACGTCCTGACTTTC
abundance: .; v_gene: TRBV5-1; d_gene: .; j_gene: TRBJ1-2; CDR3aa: CASSSGYYGYTF; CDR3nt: TGCGCCAGCAGCTCAGGGTACTATGGCTACACCTTC
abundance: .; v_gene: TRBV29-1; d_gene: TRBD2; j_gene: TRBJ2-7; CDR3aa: CSVLPTSGGLYEQYF; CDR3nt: TGCAGCGTCCTACCGACTAGCGGGGGACTTTACGAGCAGTACTTC
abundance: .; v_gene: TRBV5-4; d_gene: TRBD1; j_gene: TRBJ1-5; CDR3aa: CASPPDRGGQPQHF; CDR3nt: TGTGCCAGCCCACCAGACAGGGGTGGGCAGCCCCAGCATTTT
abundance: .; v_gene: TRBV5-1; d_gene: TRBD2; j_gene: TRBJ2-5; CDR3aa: CASSSYGSGLAVETQYF; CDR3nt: TGCGCCAGCAGCTCATACGGATCGGGACTAGCGGTCGAGACCCAGTACTTC
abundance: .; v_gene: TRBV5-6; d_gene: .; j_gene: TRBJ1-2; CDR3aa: CASSHILGAGDGYTF; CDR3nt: TGTGCCAGCAGCCACATCCTAGGGGCAGGGGATGGCTACACCTTC
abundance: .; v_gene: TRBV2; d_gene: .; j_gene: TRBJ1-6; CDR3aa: CASHVSDNSPLHF; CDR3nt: TGTGCCAGCCATGTCTCGGATAATTCACCCCTCCACTTT
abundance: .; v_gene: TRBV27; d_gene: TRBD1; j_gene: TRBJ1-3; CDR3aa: CASSLGQESGNTIYF; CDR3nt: TGTGCCAGCAGCTTGGGACAGGAGTCTGGAAACACCATATATTTT
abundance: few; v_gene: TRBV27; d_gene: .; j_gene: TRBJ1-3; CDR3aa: CASSLVEPSSGNTIYF; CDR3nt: TGTGCCAGCAGTTTAGTCGAACCGAGCTCTGGAAACACCATATATTTT
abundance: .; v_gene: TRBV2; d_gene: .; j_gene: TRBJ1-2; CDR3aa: CASREQGYNYGYTF; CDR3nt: TGTGCCAGCAGGGAACAGGGATATAACTATGGCTACACCTTC
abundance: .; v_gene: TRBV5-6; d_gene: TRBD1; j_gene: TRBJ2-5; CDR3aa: CASSPDRRETQYF; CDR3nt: TGTGCCAGCAGTCCGGACAGGAGAGAGACCCAGTACTTC
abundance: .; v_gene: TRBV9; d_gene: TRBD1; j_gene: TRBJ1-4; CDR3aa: CASSSWAGQGNEKLFF; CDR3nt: TGTGCCAGCAGCTCGTGGGCGGGACAGGGGAATGAAAAACTGTTTTTT
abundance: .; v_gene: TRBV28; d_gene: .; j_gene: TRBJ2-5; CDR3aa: CASSFRVTQAETQYF; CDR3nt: TGTGCCAGCAGTTTCCGAGTGACACAAGCAGAGACCCAGTACTTC
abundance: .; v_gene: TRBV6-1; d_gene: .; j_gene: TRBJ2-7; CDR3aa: CASSLQGRGPDEQYF; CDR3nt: TGTGCCAGCAGTCTCCAGGGGCGGGGGCCGGACGAGCAGTACTTC
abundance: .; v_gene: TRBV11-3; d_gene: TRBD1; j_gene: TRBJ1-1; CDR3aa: CASTGTGLGPSAEAFF; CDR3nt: TGTGCCAGCACGGGGACAGGTCTAGGGCCCAGCGCTGAAGCTTTCTTT
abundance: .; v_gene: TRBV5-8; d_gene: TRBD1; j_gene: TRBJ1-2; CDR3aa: CASNLQGRPYGYTF; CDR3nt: TGTGCCAGCAACCTACAGGGGCGCCCCTATGGCTACACCTTC
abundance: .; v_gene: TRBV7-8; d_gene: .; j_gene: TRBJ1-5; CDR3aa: CASSSLSQVSNQPQHF; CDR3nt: TGTGCCAGCAGCTCCCTATCACAGGTCTCCAACCAGCCCCAGCATTTT